Reported below is one TCR beta chain. What it binds is unknown. Naive CD8 cells lacked CD45RO, underwent positive selection for CCR7 and left out terminally differentiated effector memory CD45RA+ cells. The donors, all of them Caucasian adults, lived in Nashville, Tennessee. This specimen belongs to a study of shared clonotypes between healthy human individuals. Study context: CD8 memory received one plate per donor, CD8 naive two, CD4 memory three and CD4 naive three. General study results and limits: Rarefaction indicated that sorted-subset sequencing remained incomplete although depth was large. The generation probabilities recorded for non-shared clonotypes fell below those of clonotypes shared by all four donors.

Trimming removed 9 bases at V and 3 bases at J, with 17 bases between. This CDR3 comprises 14 residues. The germline V gene encodes CDR1 MNHEY and CDR2 SMNVEV (reference sequence). Generated by immunoSEQ multiplex PCR, the TCRdb table keeps only in-frame clones and is missing some. Of about 2.1 million clones in the sample, about 93% were seen once. The TCR comes from a man between 18 and 35 years old in good health. Some clones in this sample may be carry-over from other donors' samples. The chain uses TRBV27 and TRBJ1-2, with a weak D call TRBD1 (5 bases). The sequenced sample was naive CD8+ T cells from PBMCs. In DNA, the CDR3 is TGTGCCAGTTCCCCACGGGGGATCTACTATGGCTACACCTTC. This translates into CASSPRGIYYGYTF.